The 25 T cell receptor beta chains in this list originate from one sample, sequenced in a study of blood T cells in healthy people across ages. Using a J-beta primer mix together with a sample-barcoded 5' primer, a second PCR was run for roughly 7 to 12 cycles. TCRdb re-called the 5' RACE reads with MiXCR, one entry per CDR3 protein. In the table there are fewer than 1.5 million distinct CDR3 sequences, 42% of which are singletons. The source material was blood. These receptors were taken from a woman between 18 and 29 years old in good health.

CDR3 sequence reads: CASSFSGGSFREQFF. CDR3 nucleotide sequence: TGTGCCAGCAGTTTTTCCGGGGGGTCGTTTCGTGAGCAGTTCTTC. The chain links TRBV28 to TRBJ2-1, with 7 bases identical to TRBD2. Germline V gene sequence: CDR1 MDHEN, CDR2 SYDVKM. This CDR3 has 15 residues. V gave up 3 bases and J gave up 9 bases; unmatched junction bases: 11.

The chain joins TRBV2 to TRBJ1-2; 9 positions agree with TRBD1. The CDR3 sequence is 15 residues long. The junction had 11 bases not matched to a gene; V was cut back by 3 bases and J by 9 bases. Germline CDR1 reads SNHLY; CDR2 reads FYNNEI. CDR3 residues: CASSEGTGGDVRYTF. DNA for the CDR3: TGTGCCAGCAGTGAGGGAACAGGGGGCGACGTACGCTACACCTTC.

V usage is TRBV12-3 or TRBV12-4 and J usage is TRBJ1-3; the D gene is possibly TRBD1 (5 bases). This CDR3 spans 15 amino acids. Trimming took 3 bases from V and 2 from J, leaving 11 bases between them. CDR3 residues: CASSLGGRAGNTIYF. CDR3 in DNA: TGTGCCAGCAGTTTGGGAGGCAGGGCTGGAAACACCATATATTTT.

V and J are TRBV12-3 or TRBV12-4 and TRBJ2-3; TRBD2 aligns across 9 bases. V dropped 0 bases and J dropped 13; count of bases not matched to a gene: 23. The CDR3 covers 19 residues. This chain's CDR3 is CASSLALRGLASRADMEYF. In nucleotides, the CDR3 is TGTGCCAGCAGTTTAGCGCTCAGGGGACTAGCATCCAGAGCAGATATGGAGTATTTT.

This sequence joins TRBV7-8 and TRBJ2-1; the D gene is possibly TRBD1 (7 bases). This CDR3 region has 16 residues. The germline CDR1 and CDR2 sequences are SGHVS and FQNEAQ. The germline V and J ends were trimmed by 5 bases and 4 bases, with 18 bases remaining between them. As DNA, the CDR3 is TGTGCCAGCAGCCGCGGAGGGACAGCTAGTTACAATGAGCAGTTCTTC. It specifies CASSRGGTASYNEQFF.

This chain joins TRBV20-1 and TRBJ1-1; no clear D gene. Germline assignment: CDR1 DFQATT and CDR2 SNEGSKA (reference sequence). Trimming left V 3 bases short and J 5 bases short, with 16 bases between. This CDR3 contains 14 residues. CDR3 DNA sequence: TGCAGTGCTAGTCGGGGAGGAATGGCGACTGAAGCTTTCTTT. It yields the protein CSASRGGMATEAFF.

This clonotype was seen more than once but under ten times. CDR3 in DNA: TGTGCCAGCAGTTATTCGGGGACAAGGCACACTGAAGCTTTCTTT. This sequence encodes CASSYSGTRHTEAFF. The chain uses TRBV6-6 and TRBJ1-1; tentatively, D is TRBD1 (6 bases). Looked up from germline, CDR1 is MNHNY and CDR2 is SVGAGI (reference sequence). V was cut by 3 bases and J by 3 bases, with 14 bases left in between. The CDR3 loop spans 15 amino acids.

V and J are TRBV27 and TRBJ2-3, with D uncertain. This CDR3 spans 15 amino acids. The V end lost 6 bases, the J end lost 2 bases, and 15 bases lay between the germline ends. Germline values: CDR1 MNHEY, CDR2 SMNVEV (reference sequence). In DNA, the CDR3 is TGTGCCAGCAGCCCCCAGATCAGCTCCACAGATACGCAGTATTTT. Protein product: CASSPQISSTDTQYF.

J is TRBJ1-1 and V is TRBV20-1, with D possibly being TRBD1 (5 bases). The CDR3 totals 14 residues. CDR1 DFQATT and CDR2 SNEGSKA come from the germline V gene (reference sequence). V lost 3 bases to trimming and J lost 4 bases, with 15 bases between them. CDR3 in amino acids: CSASKAQGSTEAFF. The CDR3 coding sequence is TGCAGTGCTAGCAAGGCCCAGGGTTCCACTGAAGCTTTCTTT.

There are a few counts of this clonotype. The chain uses TRBV11-2 and TRBJ2-5; 7 bases are shared with TRBD1. J was trimmed by 13 bases and V by 5 bases; bases with no gene match: 7. CDR3 length equals 11 residues. The germline V gene encodes CDR1 SGHAT and CDR2 FQNNGV. CDR3 DNA: TGTGCCAGCAGCCGGGACAGTATTCCGTACTTC. It specifies CASSRDSIPYF.

The genes are TRBV20-1 and TRBJ1-3; D is ambiguous. Germline V lookup: CDR1 DFQATT, CDR2 SNEGSKA (reference sequence). This CDR3 is built from 12 residues. The V end was cut by 1 base, the J end by 3 bases, with 4 bases between. The CDR3 sequence is CSARAGGNTIYF. CDR3 DNA sequence: TGCAGTGCTAGAGCAGGTGGAAACACCATATATTTT.

The J gene is TRBJ2-5, the V gene TRBV29-1; D unclear. Trimming stripped 5 bases from V and 4 bases from J, with 11 bases between. The CDR3 is made up of 12 amino acids. The germline CDR1 and CDR2 sequences are SQVTM and ANQGSEA. The CDR3 DNA reads TGCAGCGTTTCCCCCAGCCCAGAGACCCAGTACTTC. This gives the protein CSVSPSPETQYF.

The genes are TRBV5-5 and TRBJ1-1, with a weak D call TRBD1 (5 bases). The CDR3 length is 14 residues. Germline CDR1 and CDR2: SGHKS and YYEKEE (reference sequence). V was shortened by 4 bases and J by 7 bases, with 17 bases between the two germline ends. The CDR3 is CASSHGRGSFEAFF. The DNA for the CDR3 is TGTGCCAGCAGCCACGGCCGGGGCTCATTTGAAGCTTTCTTT.

This clonotype was observed a handful of times. The rearrangement uses TRBV20-1 and TRBJ2-2, with 10 nucleotides matching TRBD2. The CDR3 is 16 residues long. Per the germline V gene, CDR1 is DFQATT and CDR2 is SNEGSKA (reference sequence). Trimming cost V 5 bases and J 4 bases; bases outside gene matches: 10. The CDR3 DNA sequence: TGCAGTGCTCCCCCAGCGGGGGGGCCCAGCACCGGGGAGCTGTTTTTT. Protein sequence: CSAPPAGGPSTGELFF.

J is TRBJ1-2 and V is TRBV20-1; D ambiguous. Trimming took 1 base from V and 5 from J, leaving 14 bases between them. Germline CDR1 reads DFQATT; CDR2 reads SNEGSKA (reference sequence). The CDR3 is 14 residues long. CDR3 DNA: TGCAGTGCTAGAGGAGTGATCATCGGGTATGGCTACACCTTC. Protein: CSARGVIIGYGYTF.

This clonotype has a handful of counts. The chain carries TRBV27 and TRBJ2-7; D not resolved. The germline V gene has CDR1 MNHEY and CDR2 SMNVEV (reference sequence). The CDR3 sequence is 12 residues long. The V and J ends lost 4 bases and 8 bases respectively, with 12 bases between them. The DNA for the CDR3 is TGTGCCAGCAGTTCCTCCGGTCTACAGCAGTACTTC. It yields the protein CASSSSGLQQYF.

This clonotype was picked up a small number of times. The chain couples TRBV4-1 to TRBJ2-7; 7 bases align to TRBD2. The CDR3 length is 16 residues. The trim removed 4 bases at V and 4 bases at J, leaving 13 bases unmatched. Germline CDR1 is MGHRA and CDR2 is YSYEKL. Here the CDR3 DNA reads TGCGCCAGCAGCCCCACCGGCGGGGGAAGTGATTACGAGCAGTACTTC. This sequence encodes CASSPTGGGSDYEQYF.

This rearrangement joins TRBV6-1 to TRBJ2-2, with TRBD1 matching over 10 bases. The J segment lost 5 bases and the V segment lost 3 bases, leaving 9 bases of the junction unmatched. CDR3 length equals 17 residues. Germline lookup yields CDR1 MNHNS and CDR2 SASEGT. The CDR3 DNA sequence: TGTGCCAGCAGTGACCGTCCGGCGGGACAGGGGACCGGGGAGCTGTTTTTT. Residues: CASSDRPAGQGTGELFF.

The chain has TRBV10-3 and TRBJ1-2; D is perhaps TRBD1 (6 bases). This CDR3 is 14 amino acids long. V lost 4 bases, J lost 4 bases, and 13 bases lay in between. Looked up from germline, CDR1 is ENHRY and CDR2 is SYGVKD. The CDR3 sequence: CAISGPGVGYGYTF. CDR3 in DNA: TGTGCCATCAGTGGCCCAGGGGTGGGCTATGGCTACACCTTC.

Comments on this clonotype: This may be a read error: a much more frequent sequence differs by one nucleotide. The conserved final phenylalanine or tryptophan is absent from the CDR3, which likely points to a read error. The V gene is TRBV7-3, the J gene TRBJ2-1, with TRBD1 as a possible D gene (6 bases). The CDR3 is 15 residues long. CDR1 SGHTA and CDR2 FQGTGA come from the germline V gene. V was cut by 5 bases and J by 2 bases, with 13 bases left in between. The CDR3: CASSQGTPTYNEQFL. The DNA of the CDR3 is TGTGCCAGCAGCCAGGGGACACCGACCTACAATGAGCAGTTCTTA.

On this clonotype: This may be a read error, as it is one base from a much larger clone. This chain connects TRBV7-2 to TRBJ2-2; no firm D call. Per germline, CDR1 SGHTA and CDR2 FQGNSA. CDR3 size: 12 residues. Trimming removed 7 bases at V and 0 bases at J, with 3 bases between. CDR3: CASTPNTGELFF. The CDR3 nucleotides read TGTGCCAGCACCCCGAACACCGGGGAGCTGTTTTTT.

This clonotype was observed a few times. The V gene is TRBV14, the J gene TRBJ2-2; 10 nucleotides line up with TRBD2. Per germline, CDR1 SGHDN and CDR2 FVKESK. The CDR3 is 16 residues long. The trim removed 1 base at V and 6 bases at J, leaving 5 bases unmatched. Here the CDR3 reads CASSQGLAGVAGELFF. The CDR3 nucleotides are TGTGCCAGCAGCCAAGGTCTAGCGGGAGTGGCCGGGGAGCTGTTTTTT.

This clonotype has only one observation. V gene TRBV28 combines with J gene TRBJ2-7, with 8 bases that match TRBD1. CDR3 length: 15 residues. From germline, CDR1 is MDHEN and CDR2 SYDVKM. Trimming took 5 bases from V and 2 from J; bases not matched to a gene: 8. Written as DNA, the CDR3 is TGTGCCAGCAGTCTACCGGGACAGGCCACCTACGAGCAGTACTTC. It is translated as CASSLPGQATYEQYF.

The chain carries TRBV6-1 and TRBJ1-2; D unresolved. Germline lookup yields CDR1 MNHNS and CDR2 SASEGT. The CDR3 spans 12 residues. Trimming removed 1 base at V and 3 bases at J, with 3 bases between. The CDR3 DNA sequence: TGTGCCAGCAGTGAAGTATACTATGGCTACACCTTC. This gives the protein CASSEVYYGYTF.

The rearrangement joins TRBV14 to TRBJ2-7, with 7 nucleotides matching TRBD2. CDR3 length: 15 amino acids. CDR1 is SGHDN and CDR2 is FVKESK in the germline V gene. The junction had 10 bases not matched to a gene; V was cut back by 1 base and J by 7 bases. The DNA of the CDR3 is TGTGCCAGCAGCCAAGTCCCCCTACCCGGGGGGGAGCAGTACTTC. Protein: CASSQVPLPGGEQYF.